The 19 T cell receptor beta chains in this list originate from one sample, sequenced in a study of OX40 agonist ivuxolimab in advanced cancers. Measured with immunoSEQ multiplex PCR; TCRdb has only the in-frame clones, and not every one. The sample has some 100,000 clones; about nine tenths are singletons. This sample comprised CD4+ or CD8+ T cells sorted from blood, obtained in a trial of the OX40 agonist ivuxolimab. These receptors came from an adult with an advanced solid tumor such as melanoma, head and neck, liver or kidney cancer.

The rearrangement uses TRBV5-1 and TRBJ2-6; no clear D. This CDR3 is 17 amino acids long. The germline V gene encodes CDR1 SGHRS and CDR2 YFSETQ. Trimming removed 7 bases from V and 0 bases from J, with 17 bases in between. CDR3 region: CASHPRMSVSGANVLTF. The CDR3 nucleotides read TGCGCCAGCCACCCCAGGATGAGCGTCTCTGGGGCCAACGTCCTGACTTTC.

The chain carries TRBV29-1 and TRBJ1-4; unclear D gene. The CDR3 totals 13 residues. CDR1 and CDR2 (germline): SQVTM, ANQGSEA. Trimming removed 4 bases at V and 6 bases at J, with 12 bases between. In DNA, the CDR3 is TGCAGCGTTGGTGGAGGGCGGCATGAAAAACTGTTTTTT. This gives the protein CSVGGGRHEKLFF. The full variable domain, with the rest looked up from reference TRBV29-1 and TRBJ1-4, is SAVISQKPSRDICQRGTSLTIQCQVDSQVTMMFWYRQQPGQSLTLIATANQGSEATYESGFVIDKFPISRPNLTFSTLTVSNMSPEDSSIYLCSVGGGRHEKLFFGSGTQLSVL.

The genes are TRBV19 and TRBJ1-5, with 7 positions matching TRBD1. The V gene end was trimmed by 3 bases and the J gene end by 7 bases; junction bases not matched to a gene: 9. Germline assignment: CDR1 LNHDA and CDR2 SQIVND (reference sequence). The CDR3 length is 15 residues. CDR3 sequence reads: CASSIVVTGRQPQHF. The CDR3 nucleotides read TGTGCCAGTAGTATTGTGGTGACAGGGCGCCAGCCCCAGCATTTT.

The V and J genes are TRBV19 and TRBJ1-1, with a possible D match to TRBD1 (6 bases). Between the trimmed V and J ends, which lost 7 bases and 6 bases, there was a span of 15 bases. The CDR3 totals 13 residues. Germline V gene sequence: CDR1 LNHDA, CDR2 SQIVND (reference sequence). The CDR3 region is CASTTGYSAEAFF. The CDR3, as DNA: TGTGCCAGTACTACAGGGTATTCCGCTGAAGCTTTCTTT.

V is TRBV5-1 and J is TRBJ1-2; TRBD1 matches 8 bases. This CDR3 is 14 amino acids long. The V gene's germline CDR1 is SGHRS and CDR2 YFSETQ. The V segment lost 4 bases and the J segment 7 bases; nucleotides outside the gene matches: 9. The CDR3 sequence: CASSQGQGAGGYTF. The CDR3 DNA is TGCGCCAGCAGCCAGGGGCAGGGGGCCGGTGGCTACACCTTC.

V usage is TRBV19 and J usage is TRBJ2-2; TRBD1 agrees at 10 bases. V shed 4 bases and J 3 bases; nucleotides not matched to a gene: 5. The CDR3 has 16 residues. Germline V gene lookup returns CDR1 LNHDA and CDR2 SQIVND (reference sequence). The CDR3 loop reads CASSTGQGLDTGELFF. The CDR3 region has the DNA TGTGCCAGTAGTACGGGACAGGGGCTGGACACCGGGGAGCTGTTTTTT. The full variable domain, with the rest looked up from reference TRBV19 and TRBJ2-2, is DGGITQSPKYLFRKEGQNVTLSCEQNLNHDAMYWYRQDPGQGLRLIYYSQIVNDFQKGDIAEGYSVSREKKESFPLTVTSAQKNPTAFYLCASSTGQGLDTGELFFGEGSRLTVL.

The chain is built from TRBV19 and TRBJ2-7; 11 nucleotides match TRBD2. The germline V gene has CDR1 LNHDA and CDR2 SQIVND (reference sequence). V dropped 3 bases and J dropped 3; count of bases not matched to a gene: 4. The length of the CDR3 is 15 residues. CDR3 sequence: CASSISGRVGYEQYF. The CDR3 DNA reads TGTGCCAGTAGTATTAGCGGGAGGGTCGGCTACGAGCAGTACTTC.

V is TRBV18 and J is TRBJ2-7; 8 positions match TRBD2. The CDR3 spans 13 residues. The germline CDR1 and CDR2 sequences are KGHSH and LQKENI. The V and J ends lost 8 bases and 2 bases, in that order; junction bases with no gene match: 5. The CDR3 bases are TGTGCCAGCAACAGCGGGGGCCCCTACGAGCAGTACTTC. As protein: CASNSGGPYEQYF.

CDR3 bases: TGTGCCAGCAGTTCAGGGGTCGACGAGCAGTACTTC. This codes for CASSSGVDEQYF. The chain recombines TRBV28 with TRBJ2-7, with D tentatively TRBD1 (6 bases). V shed 4 bases and J shed 5 bases, with 9 bases lying between them. CDR3 size: 12 residues. Germline CDR1 is MDHEN and CDR2 is SYDVKM. Variable domain in full (rest from reference TRBV28 and TRBJ2-7): DVKVTQSSRYLVKRTGEKVFLECVQDMDHENMFWYRQDPGLGLRLIYFSYDVKMKEKGDIPEGYSVSREKKERFSLILESASTNQTSMYLCASSSGVDEQYFGPGTRLTVT.

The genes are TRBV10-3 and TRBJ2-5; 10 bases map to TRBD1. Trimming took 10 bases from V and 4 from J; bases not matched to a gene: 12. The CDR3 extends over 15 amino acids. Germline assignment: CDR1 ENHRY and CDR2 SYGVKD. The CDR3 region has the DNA TGTGCCACCAGGCCTGGACAGGGGGGGAGAGAGACCCAGTACTTC. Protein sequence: CATRPGQGGRETQYF.

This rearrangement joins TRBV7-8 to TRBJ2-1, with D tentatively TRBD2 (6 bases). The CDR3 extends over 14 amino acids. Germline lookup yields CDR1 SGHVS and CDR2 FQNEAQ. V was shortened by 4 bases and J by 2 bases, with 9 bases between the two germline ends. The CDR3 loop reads CASSSPGAYNEQFF. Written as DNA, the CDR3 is TGTGCCAGCAGCTCACCGGGGGCCTACAATGAGCAGTTCTTC.

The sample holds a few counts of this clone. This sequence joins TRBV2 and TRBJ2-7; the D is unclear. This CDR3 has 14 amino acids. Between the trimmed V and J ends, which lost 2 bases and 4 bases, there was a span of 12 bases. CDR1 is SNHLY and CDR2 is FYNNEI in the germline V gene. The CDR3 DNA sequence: TGTGCCAGCAGTGAACAGAGAACTATATACGAGCAGTACTTC. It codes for CASSEQRTIYEQYF.

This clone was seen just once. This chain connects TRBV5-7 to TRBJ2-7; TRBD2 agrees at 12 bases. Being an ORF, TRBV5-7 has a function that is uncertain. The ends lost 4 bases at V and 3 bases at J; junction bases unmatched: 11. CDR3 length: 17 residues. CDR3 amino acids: CASSPGLAGQNLYEQYF. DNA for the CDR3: TGTGCCAGCAGCCCAGGACTAGCGGGACAAAACCTCTACGAGCAGTACTTC.

CDR3 amino acids: CASSQDRGREQFF. The CDR3 nucleotides read TGCGCCAGCAGCCAAGATCGGGGGCGCGAGCAGTTCTTC. The chain recombines TRBV4-1 with TRBJ2-1; tentatively, D is TRBD1 or TRBD2 (6 bases each). The CDR3 covers 13 residues. Trimming stripped 0 bases from V and 10 bases from J, with 10 bases between. Germline CDR1 is MGHRA and CDR2 is YSYEKL.

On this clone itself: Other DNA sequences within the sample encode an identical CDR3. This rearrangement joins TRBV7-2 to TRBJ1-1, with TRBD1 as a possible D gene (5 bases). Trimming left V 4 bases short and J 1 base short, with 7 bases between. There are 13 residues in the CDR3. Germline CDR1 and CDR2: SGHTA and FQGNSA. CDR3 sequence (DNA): TGTGCCAGCAGCTCCGGACAGAACACTGAAGCTTTCTTT. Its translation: CASSSGQNTEAFF.

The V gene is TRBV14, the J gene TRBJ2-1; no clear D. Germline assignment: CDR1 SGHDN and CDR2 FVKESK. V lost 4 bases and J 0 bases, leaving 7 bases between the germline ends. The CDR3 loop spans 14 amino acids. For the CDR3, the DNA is TGTGCCAGCAGCCGGACGGGCTCCTACAATGAGCAGTTCTTC. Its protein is CASSRTGSYNEQFF. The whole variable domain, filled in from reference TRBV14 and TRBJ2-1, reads EAGVTQFPSHSVIEKGQTVTLRCDPISGHDNLYWYRRVMGKEIKFLLHFVKESKQDESGMPNNRFLAERTGGTYSTLKVQPAELEDSGVYFCASSRTGSYNEQFFGPGTRLTVL.

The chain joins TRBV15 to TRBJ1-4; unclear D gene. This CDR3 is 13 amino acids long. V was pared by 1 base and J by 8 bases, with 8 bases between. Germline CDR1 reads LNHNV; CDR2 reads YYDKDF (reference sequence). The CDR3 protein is CATSRVVGEKLFF. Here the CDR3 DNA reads TGTGCCACCAGCAGAGTGGTTGGAGAAAAACTGTTTTTT.

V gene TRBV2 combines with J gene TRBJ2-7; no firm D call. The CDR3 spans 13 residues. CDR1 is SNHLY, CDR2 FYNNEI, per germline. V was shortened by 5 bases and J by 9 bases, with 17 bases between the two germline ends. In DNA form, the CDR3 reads TGTGCCAGCAGTCAAGGCCGAACCAGATCGCAGTACTTC. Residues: CASSQGRTRSQYF.

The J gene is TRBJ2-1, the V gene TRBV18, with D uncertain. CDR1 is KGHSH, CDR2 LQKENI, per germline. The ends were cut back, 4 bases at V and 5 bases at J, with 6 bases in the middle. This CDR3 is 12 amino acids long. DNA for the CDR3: TGTGCCAGCTCACAGGGCGACAATGAGCAGTTCTTC. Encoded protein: CASSQGDNEQFF.